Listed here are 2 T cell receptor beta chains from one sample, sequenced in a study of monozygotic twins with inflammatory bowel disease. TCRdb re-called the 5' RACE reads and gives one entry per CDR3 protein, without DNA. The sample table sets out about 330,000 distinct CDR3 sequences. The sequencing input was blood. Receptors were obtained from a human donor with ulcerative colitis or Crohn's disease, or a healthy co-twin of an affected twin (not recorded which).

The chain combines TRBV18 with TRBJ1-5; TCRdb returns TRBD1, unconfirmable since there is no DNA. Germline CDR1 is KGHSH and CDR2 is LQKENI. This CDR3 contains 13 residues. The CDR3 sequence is CASSGTQNQPQHF.

The CDR3 loop is CASSPSGTSGRGGQFF. The V call is TRBV7-2, the J call TRBJ2-1; the D gene TCRdb calls, TRBD2, cannot be checked with no DNA. The CDR3 runs 16 residues. Germline CDR1 SGHTA, CDR2 FQGNSA.